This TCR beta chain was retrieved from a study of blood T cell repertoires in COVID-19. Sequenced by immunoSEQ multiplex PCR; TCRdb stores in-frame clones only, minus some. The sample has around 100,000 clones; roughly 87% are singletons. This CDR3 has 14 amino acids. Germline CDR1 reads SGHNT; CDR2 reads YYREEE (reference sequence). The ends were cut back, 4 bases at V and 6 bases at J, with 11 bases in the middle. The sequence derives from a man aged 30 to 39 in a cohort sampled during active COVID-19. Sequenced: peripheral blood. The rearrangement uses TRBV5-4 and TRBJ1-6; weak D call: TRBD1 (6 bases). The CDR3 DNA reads TGTGCCAGCAGCGTGGACAGAACTAATTCACCCCTCCACTTT. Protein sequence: CASSVDRTNSPLHF.